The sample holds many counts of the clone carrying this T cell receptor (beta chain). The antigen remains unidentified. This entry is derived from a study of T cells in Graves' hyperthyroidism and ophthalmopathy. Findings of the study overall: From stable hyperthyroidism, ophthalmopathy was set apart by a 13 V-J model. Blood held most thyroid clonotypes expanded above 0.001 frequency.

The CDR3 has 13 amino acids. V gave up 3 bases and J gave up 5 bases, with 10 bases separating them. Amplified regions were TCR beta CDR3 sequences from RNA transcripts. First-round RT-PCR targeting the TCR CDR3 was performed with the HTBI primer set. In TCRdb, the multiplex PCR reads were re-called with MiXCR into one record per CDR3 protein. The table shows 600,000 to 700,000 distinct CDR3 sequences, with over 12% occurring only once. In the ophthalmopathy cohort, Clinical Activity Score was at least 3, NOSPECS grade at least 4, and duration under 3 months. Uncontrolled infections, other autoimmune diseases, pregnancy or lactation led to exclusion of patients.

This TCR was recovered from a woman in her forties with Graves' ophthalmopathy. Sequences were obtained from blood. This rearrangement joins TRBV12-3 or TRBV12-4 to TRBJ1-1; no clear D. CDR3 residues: CASSLFGRTEAFF. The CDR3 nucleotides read TGTGCCAGCAGTTTGTTCGGAAGAACTGAAGCTTTCTTT.